The rows below give T cell receptor beta chains drawn from one sample of a study of STAT3 mutations in large granular lymphocyte leukemia. The repertoire was sequenced with immunoSEQ multiplex PCR; TCRdb's copy has only in-frame clones and lacks some. The sample contains over 9,000 clones, about 85% of which appear only once. Sequencing was done on a sample of peripheral blood mononuclear cells. Source of these receptors: a man aged 80 or over with T-cell large granular lymphocyte leukemia. Some clones in this sample may be carry-over from other donors' samples. Each CDR3 is given with its conserved first and last residue. The D gene is left open where the match is weak. Some rows have no size entry. The others give once, few or many, or a class for an expanded clone.

v_call: TRBV11-2
j_call: TRBJ2-3
clone_size: NA
d_call: NA
cdr3_nt: TGTGCCAGCAGCTTAGATCGGGCAGGCACAGATACGCAGTATTTT
cdr3_aa: CASSLDRAGTDTQYF

v_call: TRBV15
j_call: TRBJ1-4
clone_size: once
d_call: NA
cdr3_nt: TGTGCCACCAGCAGAGACGGTGAAAAACTGTTTTTT
cdr3_aa: CATSRDGEKLFF

v_call: TRBV20-1
j_call: TRBJ2-7
clone_size: few
d_call: NA
cdr3_nt: TGCAGTGCTAGGGTGGCAACCGAGCAGTACTTC
cdr3_aa: CSARVATEQYF

v_call: TRBV6-5
j_call: TRBJ2-7
clone_size: NA
d_call: NA
cdr3_nt: TGTGCCAGCAGTTACGTAACCGGGACGCCCCCCACCGAGCAGTACTTC
cdr3_aa: CASSYVTGTPPTEQYF

v_call: TRBV28
j_call: TRBJ1-4
clone_size: NA
d_call: NA
cdr3_nt: TGTGCCAGCAGTTGGGACCATGCAACTAATGAAAAACTGTTTTTT
cdr3_aa: CASSWDHATNEKLFF

v_call: TRBV10-3
j_call: TRBJ2-2
clone_size: NA
d_call: NA
cdr3_nt: TGTGCCATCAGTGAGTCGACTCGCGGAGGCACCGGGGAGCTGTTTTTT
cdr3_aa: CAISESTRGGTGELFF

v_call: TRBV5-1
j_call: TRBJ2-7
clone_size: NA
d_call: NA
cdr3_nt: TGCGCCAGCGGCTCAGGCCTCTACGAGCAGTACTTC
cdr3_aa: CASGSGLYEQYF

v_call: TRBV7-9
j_call: TRBJ2-3
clone_size: NA
d_call: TRBD1
cdr3_nt: TGTGCCAGCAGCCGAGGGACAGGGGTTACAGATACGCAGTATTTT
cdr3_aa: CASSRGTGVTDTQYF

v_call: TRBV7-9
j_call: TRBJ1-2
clone_size: NA
d_call: NA
cdr3_nt: TGTGCCAGCAGCTTACGAGCCGGGGGCGACTATGGCTACACCTTC
cdr3_aa: CASSLRAGGDYGYTF

v_call: TRBV5-5
j_call: TRBJ2-5
clone_size: NA
d_call: NA
cdr3_nt: TGTGCCAGCAGGCCCGCTGGGGGGAACCAAGAGACCCAGTACTTC
cdr3_aa: CASRPAGGNQETQYF

v_call: TRBV4-1
j_call: TRBJ1-5
clone_size: few
d_call: NA
cdr3_nt: TGCGCCAGCTCCCGAGGGGGGTATAGCAATCAGCCCCAGCATTTT
cdr3_aa: CASSRGGYSNQPQHF

v_call: TRBV7-9
j_call: TRBJ2-1
clone_size: NA
d_call: NA
cdr3_nt: TGTGCCAGCAGTTCACCTAATGGGGGCAATGAGCAGTTCTTC
cdr3_aa: CASSSPNGGNEQFF

v_call: TRBV6-5
j_call: TRBJ1-1
clone_size: once
d_call: NA
cdr3_nt: TGTGCCAGCAGTTACCGGGGACTGTCGAACACTGAAGCTTTCTTT
cdr3_aa: CASSYRGLSNTEAFF

v_call: TRBV5-1
j_call: TRBJ2-1
clone_size: NA
d_call: NA
cdr3_nt: TGCGCCAGCAGCTACTCAGACAGTAACAATGAGCAGTTCTTC
cdr3_aa: CASSYSDSNNEQFF

v_call: TRBV5-6
j_call: TRBJ2-5
clone_size: NA
d_call: NA
cdr3_nt: TGTGCCAGCAGCCCAACTAGGAACCAAGAGACCCAGTACTTC
cdr3_aa: CASSPTRNQETQYF

v_call: TRBV18
j_call: TRBJ1-3
clone_size: NA
d_call: NA
cdr3_nt: TGTGCCAGCTCACCCAATAGAGGGATCTCTGGAAACACCATATATTTT
cdr3_aa: CASSPNRGISGNTIYF

v_call: TRBV19
j_call: TRBJ1-5
clone_size: NA
d_call: TRBD1
cdr3_nt: TGTGCCAGTAGACCAATAACAGGGGGCGGCAATCAGCCCCAGCATTTT
cdr3_aa: CASRPITGGGNQPQHF

v_call: TRBV5-1
j_call: TRBJ1-2
clone_size: NA
d_call: TRBD1
cdr3_nt: TGCGCCAGCGGTTCAGGACAGGGGGTGTTTAACTATGGCTACACCTTC
cdr3_aa: CASGSGQGVFNYGYTF

v_call: TRBV5-3
j_call: TRBJ2-3
clone_size: once
d_call: NA
cdr3_nt: TGTGCCAGAAGCTTGGAGGGGACAAACACAGATACGCAGTATTTT
cdr3_aa: CARSLEGTNTDTQYF

v_call: TRBV30
j_call: TRBJ1-3
clone_size: NA
d_call: NA
cdr3_nt: TGTGCCTGGAGTACCCGCCGCGGGGCGTTCTCTGGAAACACCATATATTTT
cdr3_aa: CAWSTRRGAFSGNTIYF

v_call: TRBV13
j_call: TRBJ2-7
clone_size: NA
d_call: TRBD1
cdr3_nt: TGTGCCAGCAGCATTAACCTCCTCCGGGACAGGGGAAACGAGCAGTACTTC
cdr3_aa: CASSINLLRDRGNEQYF

v_call: TRBV6-1
j_call: TRBJ2-1
clone_size: few
d_call: TRBD2
cdr3_nt: TGTGCCACAACTAGCGGGGGGACCTACAATGAGCAGTTCTTC
cdr3_aa: CATTSGGTYNEQFF

v_call: TRBV12-5
j_call: TRBJ2-1
clone_size: NA
d_call: NA
cdr3_nt: TGTGCTAGTGGTTCAGTCGAGGGAAATGAGCAGTTCTTC
cdr3_aa: CASGSVEGNEQFF

v_call: TRBV5-4
j_call: TRBJ1-2
clone_size: NA
d_call: NA
cdr3_nt: TGTGCCAGCACCCTTCCGGGGGCGCTGGGTGGCTACACCTTC
cdr3_aa: CASTLPGALGGYTF

v_call: TRBV29-1
j_call: TRBJ1-5
clone_size: NA
d_call: TRBD1
cdr3_nt: TGCAGCGTCATGACAGGGAATCAGCCCCAGCATTTT
cdr3_aa: CSVMTGNQPQHF

v_call: TRBV29-1
j_call: TRBJ1-5
clone_size: NA
d_call: NA
cdr3_nt: TGCAGCGTTCTGACAGGTCTCAATCAGCCCCAGCATTTT
cdr3_aa: CSVLTGLNQPQHF

v_call: TRBV2
j_call: TRBJ2-6
clone_size: few
d_call: NA
cdr3_nt: TGTGCCAGCAGTGAAGGGGGAATTGCTGGGGCCAACGTCCTGACTTTC
cdr3_aa: CASSEGGIAGANVLTF

v_call: TRBV9
j_call: TRBJ1-2
clone_size: NA
d_call: NA
cdr3_nt: TGTGCCAGCAGCTCGCAACGACGGTCAGGGCTCTATGGCTACACCTTC
cdr3_aa: CASSSQRRSGLYGYTF

v_call: TRBV7-2
j_call: TRBJ1-2
clone_size: NA
d_call: NA
cdr3_nt: TGTGCCAGCAGCCCAAGATCCGGGTATGGCTACACCTTC
cdr3_aa: CASSPRSGYGYTF

v_call: TRBV29-1
j_call: TRBJ2-7
clone_size: NA
d_call: TRBD2
cdr3_nt: TGCAGCGTTGAAGATGTGGCGGGGGGGCCCAACGAGCAGTACTTC
cdr3_aa: CSVEDVAGGPNEQYF

v_call: TRBV7-9
j_call: TRBJ2-5
clone_size: NA
d_call: TRBD2
cdr3_nt: TGTGCCAGCAGCTACCCTATCCCCTCTAGCGGGGGCCAAGAGACCCAGTACTTC
cdr3_aa: CASSYPIPSSGGQETQYF

v_call: TRBV27
j_call: TRBJ1-2
clone_size: NA
d_call: NA
cdr3_nt: TGTGCCAGCAGTTCCTCCCAGGGAAACTATGGCTACACCTTC
cdr3_aa: CASSSSQGNYGYTF

v_call: TRBV4-3
j_call: TRBJ2-1
clone_size: NA
d_call: TRBD2
cdr3_nt: TGCGCCAGCAGCCAGGCTCGACTAGCGGGGGGGGACAATGAGCAGTTCTTC
cdr3_aa: CASSQARLAGGDNEQFF

v_call: TRBV4-1
j_call: TRBJ2-7
clone_size: NA
d_call: NA
cdr3_nt: TGCGCCAGCAGCCAATCGTCCCGGACAGCTTGGGACGAGCAGTACTTC
cdr3_aa: CASSQSSRTAWDEQYF

v_call: TRBV20-1
j_call: TRBJ2-1
clone_size: NA
d_call: TRBD1
cdr3_nt: TGCAGTGCAGAGGACAGGGTTGAGCAGTTCTTC
cdr3_aa: CSAEDRVEQFF

v_call: TRBV1
j_call: TRBJ1-5
clone_size: NA
d_call: NA
cdr3_nt: TGCACCAGCAGCCAAGAGGCAAATCAGCCCCAGCATTTT
cdr3_aa: CTSSQEANQPQHF

v_call: TRBV10-3
j_call: TRBJ2-7
clone_size: few
d_call: NA
cdr3_nt: TGTGCCATCACAGGCAGGGTCTCCTACGAGCAGTACTTC
cdr3_aa: CAITGRVSYEQYF

v_call: TRBV18
j_call: TRBJ2-7
clone_size: NA
d_call: TRBD1
cdr3_nt: TGTGCCAGCTCACCACAGGGGACAGGGGCCAACGAGCAGTACTTC
cdr3_aa: CASSPQGTGANEQYF

v_call: TRBV29-1
j_call: TRBJ2-2
clone_size: NA
d_call: NA
cdr3_nt: TGCAGCGTTGTCCAGGGGCCATGGAACACCGGGGAGCTGTTTTTT
cdr3_aa: CSVVQGPWNTGELFF

v_call: TRBV10-3
j_call: TRBJ2-7
clone_size: few
d_call: NA
cdr3_nt: TGTGCCATCAGGTCGCAGGACGAGCAGTACTTC
cdr3_aa: CAIRSQDEQYF

v_call: TRBV19
j_call: TRBJ2-3
clone_size: once
d_call: NA
cdr3_nt: TGTGCCAGTAGTTTCACTATCACAGATACGCAGTATTTT
cdr3_aa: CASSFTITDTQYF

v_call: TRBV19
j_call: TRBJ2-6
clone_size: NA
d_call: TRBD2
cdr3_nt: TGTGCCAGTACTCCCGGGACTAGCGGGGGGAGCTCTGGGGCCAACGTCCTGACTTTC
cdr3_aa: CASTPGTSGGSSGANVLTF

v_call: TRBV12-5
j_call: TRBJ1-1
clone_size: NA
d_call: TRBD1
cdr3_nt: TGTGCTAGTGGACAGGGGGTGGGGTGGGGCACTGAAGCTTTCTTT
cdr3_aa: CASGQGVGWGTEAFF

v_call: TRBV6-1
j_call: TRBJ2-3
clone_size: few
d_call: NA
cdr3_nt: TGTGCCAGCAGTATCCCCTGGGGCACAGATACGCAGTATTTT
cdr3_aa: CASSIPWGTDTQYF

v_call: TRBV27
j_call: TRBJ2-6
clone_size: NA
d_call: NA
cdr3_nt: TGTGCCAGCAGTTTGGGAGGGGCCAACGTCCTGACTTTC
cdr3_aa: CASSLGGANVLTF

v_call: TRBV7-9
j_call: TRBJ1-4
clone_size: NA
d_call: NA
cdr3_nt: TGTGCCAGCAGCCCCCGGACGGGAGCTAATGAAAAACTGTTTTTT
cdr3_aa: CASSPRTGANEKLFF

v_call: TRBV6-5
j_call: TRBJ2-1
clone_size: NA
d_call: TRBD2
cdr3_nt: TGTGCCAGCAGTGTTACTAGCGGGTGGTACAATGAGCAGTTCTTC
cdr3_aa: CASSVTSGWYNEQFF

v_call: TRBV7-3
j_call: TRBJ2-3
clone_size: NA
d_call: NA
cdr3_nt: TGTGCCAGCGCCGGGGGGCAGGAAGATACGCAGTATTTT
cdr3_aa: CASAGGQEDTQYF

v_call: TRBV29-1
j_call: TRBJ2-1
clone_size: NA
d_call: NA
cdr3_nt: TGCAGCGTTGAAAATCCTACGGGTTACTACAATGAGCAGTTCTTC
cdr3_aa: CSVENPTGYYNEQFF

v_call: TRBV5-8
j_call: TRBJ2-6
clone_size: NA
d_call: NA
cdr3_nt: TGTGCCAGCAGCTTGTGGGATTACGGGGCCAACGTCCTGACTTTC
cdr3_aa: CASSLWDYGANVLTF

v_call: TRBV18
j_call: TRBJ1-1
clone_size: NA
d_call: NA
cdr3_nt: TGTGCCAGCTCACCACCGCTAGGGAACACTGAAGCTTTCTTT
cdr3_aa: CASSPPLGNTEAFF

v_call: TRBV5-4
j_call: TRBJ2-4
clone_size: NA
d_call: NA
cdr3_nt: TGTGCCAGCAGCTTGGGCGGGGAAGGCAAAAACATTCAGTACTTC
cdr3_aa: CASSLGGEGKNIQYF

v_call: TRBV4-1
j_call: TRBJ1-1
clone_size: NA
d_call: NA
cdr3_nt: TGCGCCAGCAGCCAAGCGGTCAAGCGGACGGGCGACGGTGAAGCTTTCTTT
cdr3_aa: CASSQAVKRTGDGEAFF

v_call: TRBV6-1
j_call: TRBJ2-7
clone_size: NA
d_call: NA
cdr3_nt: TGTGCCAGCAGTGAGCCCTACGAGCAGTACTTC
cdr3_aa: CASSEPYEQYF

v_call: TRBV4-3
j_call: TRBJ2-1
clone_size: NA
d_call: NA
cdr3_nt: TGCGCCAGCAGCCAAGCTTCGGCAGGGGGGCGGGAGCAGTTCTTC
cdr3_aa: CASSQASAGGREQFF

v_call: TRBV9
j_call: TRBJ2-3
clone_size: once
d_call: NA
cdr3_nt: TGTGCCAGCAAAAGAAGCTCCCTCGGCACAGATACGCAGTATTTT
cdr3_aa: CASKRSSLGTDTQYF

v_call: TRBV29-1
j_call: TRBJ1-2
clone_size: NA
d_call: NA
cdr3_nt: TGCAGCGTTGCGGAAGACCCCCTTGGCACCTTC
cdr3_aa: CSVAEDPLGTF

v_call: TRBV7-8
j_call: TRBJ1-2
clone_size: NA
d_call: NA
cdr3_nt: TGTGCCAGCAGCCCACAGGGACCCTATGGCTACACCTTC
cdr3_aa: CASSPQGPYGYTF